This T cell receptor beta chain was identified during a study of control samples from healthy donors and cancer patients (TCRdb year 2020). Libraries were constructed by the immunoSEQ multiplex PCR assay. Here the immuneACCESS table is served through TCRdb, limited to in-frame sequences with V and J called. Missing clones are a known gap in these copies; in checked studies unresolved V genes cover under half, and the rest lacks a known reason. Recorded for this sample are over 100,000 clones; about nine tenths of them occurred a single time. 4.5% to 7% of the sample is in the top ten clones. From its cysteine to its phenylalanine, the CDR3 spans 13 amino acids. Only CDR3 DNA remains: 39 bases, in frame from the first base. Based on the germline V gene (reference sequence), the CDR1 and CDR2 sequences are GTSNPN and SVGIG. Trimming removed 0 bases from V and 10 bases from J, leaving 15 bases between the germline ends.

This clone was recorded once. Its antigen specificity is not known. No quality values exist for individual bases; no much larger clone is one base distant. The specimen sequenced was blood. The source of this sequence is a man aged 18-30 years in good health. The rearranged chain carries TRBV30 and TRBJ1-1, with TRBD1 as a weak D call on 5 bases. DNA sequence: TGTGCCTGGAGTGTAACCGGGGGGTCCCCAGCTTTCTTT. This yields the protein CAWSVTGGSPAFF.